Below are 10 T cell receptor beta chains sequenced from a single sample in a study of technical replicates of blood from several donors. Profiling relied on immunoSEQ multiplex PCR, and the TCRdb table lists in-frame clones only, not all of them. The top ten clones hold around 4% of a sample with around 63,000 clones, 85% to 95% of them seen once. The sequenced sample consisted of PBMCs. All receptors come from a human donor in good health. Some clones in this sample may be carry-over from other donors' samples.

This chain joins TRBV5-1 and TRBJ1-1; the match to TRBD1 covers 10 bases. The trim removed 5 bases at V and 5 bases at J, leaving 3 bases unmatched. The CDR3 has 13 residues. Germline V lookup: CDR1 SGHRS, CDR2 YFSETQ. CDR3 loop: CASRGQGWTEAFF. The DNA for the CDR3 is TGCGCCAGCAGGGGACAGGGGTGGACTGAAGCTTTCTTT. The full variable domain, rest sourced from reference TRBV5-1 and TRBJ1-1, is KAGVTQTPRYLIKTRGQQVTLSCSPISGHRSVSWYQQTPGQGLQFLFEYFSETQRNKGNFPGRFSGRQFSNSRSEMNVSTLELGDSALYLCASRGQGWTEAFFGQGTRLTVV.

The rearrangement uses TRBV4-2 and TRBJ2-3, with 7 bases aligning to TRBD1. The J segment lost 5 bases and the V segment lost 4 bases, leaving 6 bases of the junction unmatched. Germline V gene data show CDR1 as LGHNA and CDR2 as YNFKEQ. The CDR3 covers 14 residues. CDR3 in amino acids: CASSRRQGEDTQYF. Here the CDR3 DNA reads TGTGCCAGCAGCCGCCGACAGGGCGAAGATACGCAGTATTTT.

This chain joins TRBV19 and TRBJ2-1, with TRBD1 matching 9 bases. After removal of 6 bases from V and 6 bases from J, the junction contained 12 bases not matched to a gene. Germline CDR1 reads LNHDA; CDR2 reads SQIVND (reference sequence). This CDR3 has 16 residues. The CDR3 sequence is CASSWGGTGTINEQFF. CDR3 bases: TGTGCCAGTAGCTGGGGGGGGACAGGGACCATCAATGAGCAGTTCTTC.

The CDR3 DNA follows: TGTGCCAGCGGGAGGACAGGGGAAAAGACCCAGTACTTC. Translation gives CASGRTGEKTQYF. The chain has TRBV19 and TRBJ2-5, with 9 bases that match TRBD1. The CDR3 covers 13 residues. Trimming took 9 bases from V and 6 from J; bases not matched to a gene: 8. Per germline, CDR1 LNHDA and CDR2 SQIVND (reference sequence).

The chain recombines TRBV2 with TRBJ1-5; 7 bases agree with TRBD1. CDR1 SNHLY and CDR2 FYNNEI come from the germline V gene. After removal of 5 bases from V and 4 bases from J, the junction contained 5 bases not matched to a gene. The CDR3 length is 14 residues. The CDR3 nucleotides are TGTGCCAGCAGTCCCGACAGGGCGAATCAGCCCCAGCATTTT. Its translation is CASSPDRANQPQHF.

V and J are TRBV29-1 and TRBJ1-1; a possible D gene is TRBD1 (5 bases). V was trimmed by 2 bases and J by 0 bases, leaving 13 bases between them. The CDR3 sequence is 15 residues long. The germline CDR1 and CDR2 sequences are SQVTM and ANQGSEA. The CDR3 coding sequence is TGCAGCGTTGAAAGGGGCCGTACTCTGAACACTGAAGCTTTCTTT. It translates to CSVERGRTLNTEAFF. Filled out from reference TRBV29-1 and TRBJ1-1, the complete variable domain reads SAVISQKPSRDICQRGTSLTIQCQVDSQVTMMFWYRQQPGQSLTLIATANQGSEATYESGFVIDKFPISRPNLTFSTLTVSNMSPEDSSIYLCSVERGRTLNTEAFFGQGTRLTVV.

The gene calls are TRBV5-4 and TRBJ2-5; TRBD2 might be the D (6 bases). This CDR3 is built from 13 residues. The V gene lost 3 bases and the J gene lost 3 bases, with 9 bases spanning the gap. Germline V gene data show CDR1 as SGHNT and CDR2 as YYREEE (reference sequence). This CDR3 reads CASSSPGEETQYF. The CDR3, as DNA: TGTGCCAGCAGCTCTCCGGGGGAAGAGACCCAGTACTTC. Complete variable domain (other parts from reference TRBV5-4 and TRBJ2-5): ETGVTQSPTHLIKTRGQQVTLRCSSQSGHNTVSWYQQALGQGPQFIFQYYREEENGRGNFPPRFSGLQFPNYSSELNVNALELDDSALYLCASSSPGEETQYFGPGTRLLVL.

This rearrangement joins TRBV20-1 to TRBJ2-7; D perhaps matches TRBD1 (6 bases). CDR3 length: 11 residues. Trimming left V 3 bases short and J 6 bases short, with 9 bases between. The germline CDR1 and CDR2 sequences are DFQATT and SNEGSKA (reference sequence). Written as DNA, the CDR3 is TGCAGTGCTAGTTTAGGGGGCGAGCAGTACTTC. This translates into CSASLGGEQYF.

V and J are TRBV4-1 and TRBJ2-5, with D possibly being TRBD2 (7 bases). The germline gives CDR1 MGHRA, CDR2 YSYEKL. Trimming took off 5 bases at V and 4 bases at J, with 20 bases between the two ends. The CDR3 sequence is 16 residues long. The CDR3 reads CASSKSGVGALETQYF. The CDR3 coding sequence is TGCGCCAGCAGCAAAAGCGGGGTGGGGGCTTTAGAGACCCAGTACTTC.

The chain carries TRBV5-4 and TRBJ2-1; a possible D gene is TRBD1 (6 bases). Trimming removed 2 bases at V and 8 bases at J, with 20 bases between. The CDR3 consists of 16 residues. Germline V gene data show CDR1 as SGHNT and CDR2 as YYREEE (reference sequence). CDR3 region: CASSLPPRAPGDEQFF. The CDR3 DNA is TGTGCCAGCAGCTTACCTCCGCGGGCTCCAGGGGATGAGCAGTTCTTC.